Listed below are T cell receptor beta chains from one sample, sequenced in a study of blood T cell repertoires in COVID-19. Profiled with immunoSEQ multiplex PCR; TCRdb holds only in-frame clones, not every one. This repertoire shows fewer than 110,000 clones, nearly 90% found once; its top ten account for 3.1%. Source material: peripheral blood. Receptor source: a man aged 50-60 years in a cohort sampled during active COVID-19. Each CDR3 is given with its conserved first and last residue. The D gene is left open where the match is weak. Not every row has a clone size; where given, it reads once, few, many or a size class.

TRBJ2-7,once,TRBD1,TRBV19,CASSTSTGTYYEQYF,TGTGCCAGTAGTACATCGACAGGGACCTACTACGAGCAGTACTTC
TRBJ1-2,once,NA,TRBV23-1,CASSQILNNPRVEDYGYTF,TGCGCCAGCAGTCAAATCCTAAATAACCCGCGGGTCGAGGACTATGGCTACACCTTC
TRBJ2-2,once,NA,TRBV9,CASSPRGRNTGELFF,TGTGCCAGCAGCCCCCGGGGGAGGAACACCGGGGAGCTGTTTTTT
TRBJ2-3,NA,NA,TRBV19,CASSRTAATQYF,TGTGCCAGTAGTCGGACAGCAGCGACGCAGTATTTT
TRBJ1-5,NA,TRBD1,TRBV19,CASSANRGQPQHF,TGTGCCAGTAGTGCAAACAGGGGCCAGCCCCAGCATTTT
TRBJ2-5,NA,TRBD2,TRBV7-7,CASSPGVLAGGPETQYF,TGTGCCAGCAGCCCAGGGGTTCTAGCGGGGGGGCCGGAGACCCAGTACTTC
TRBJ1-4,NA,NA,TRBV19,CASNPTGSATNEKLFF,TGTGCCAGTAATCCGACAGGCTCGGCGACTAATGAAAAACTGTTTTTT
TRBJ1-1,NA,NA,TRBV13,CASSFGQGMGYTEAFF,TGTGCCAGCAGCTTTGGGCAGGGTATGGGGTACACTGAAGCTTTCTTT
TRBJ2-7,NA,TRBD2,TRBV28,CATAGAYEQYF,TGTGCCACCGCGGGGGCCTACGAGCAGTACTTC
TRBJ2-3,NA,NA,TRBV29-1,CSSNTDTQYF,TGCAGCTCCAACACAGATACGCAGTATTTT
TRBJ2-7,NA,TRBD2,TRBV7-2,CASSYTAGVGEQYF,TGTGCCAGCAGCTATACAGCGGGGGTCGGCGAGCAGTACTTC
TRBJ1-4,NA,TRBD1,TRBV7-9,CASSSDLQGRREEKLFF,TGTGCCAGCAGCTCAGACCTACAGGGGAGGCGAGAGGAAAAACTGTTTTTT
TRBJ2-3,NA,NA,TRBV19,CASSDSSSTDTQYF,TGTGCCAGTAGCGACTCATCTAGCACAGATACGCAGTATTTT
TRBJ1-1,few,NA,TRBV13,CASRVEGFTEAFF,TGTGCCAGCAGAGTAGAGGGATTCACTGAAGCTTTCTTT
TRBJ1-6,NA,NA,TRBV6-1,CASSDKQFNSPLHF,TGTGCCAGCAGTGACAAACAGTTTAATTCACCCCTCCACTTT
TRBJ2-7,NA,TRBD2,TRBV9,CASSAHGRGVPYEQYF,TGTGCCAGCAGCGCCCACGGGCGGGGGGTCCCCTACGAGCAGTACTTC
TRBJ2-5,NA,NA,TRBV6-2/TRBV6-3,CASSKRDTYQETQYF,TGTGCCAGCAGTAAGAGGGACACATACCAAGAGACCCAGTACTTC
TRBJ2-2,NA,TRBD1,TRBV7-9,CASSSRDRGTGELFF,TGTGCCAGCAGCTCCCGGGACAGGGGCACCGGGGAGCTGTTTTTT
TRBJ2-3,NA,NA,TRBV5-1,CASSLERSRGDTQYF,TGCGCCAGCAGCTTGGAAAGGTCTCGGGGAGATACGCAGTATTTT
TRBJ2-7,NA,NA,TRBV12-5,CASGPRRGIYEQYF,TGTGCTAGTGGGCCGCGCAGGGGAATCTACGAGCAGTACTTC
TRBJ1-1,NA,NA,TRBV7-9,CASSFSLENTEAFF,TGTGCCAGCAGCTTCAGTCTCGAGAACACTGAAGCTTTCTTT
TRBJ2-5,NA,NA,TRBV19,CASSITGIGETQYF,TGTGCCAGTAGTATAACAGGGATCGGGGAGACCCAGTACTTC
TRBJ2-1,once,NA,TRBV18,CASSRRLPQGGEQFF,TGTGCCAGCTCACGTCGACTCCCGCAAGGGGGTGAGCAGTTCTTC
TRBJ2-1,few,NA,TRBV27,CASSLIPRQGNEQFF,TGTGCCAGCAGTTTAATCCCGCGACAAGGCAATGAGCAGTTCTTC
TRBJ2-5,NA,NA,TRBV10-1,CATPGPRETQYF,TGCGCCACCCCGGGTCCCCGGGAGACCCAGTACTTC
TRBJ1-6,NA,NA,TRBV12-3/TRBV12-4,CASSPGGPLHF,TGTGCCAGCAGCCCGGGGGGGCCCCTCCACTTT
TRBJ2-1,NA,TRBD2,TRBV2,CASSEASGFGNEQFF,TGTGCCAGCAGTGAAGCTAGCGGGTTCGGCAATGAGCAGTTCTTC
TRBJ1-1,NA,NA,TRBV14,CASSPDLNTEAFF,TGTGCCAGCAGCCCCGACTTGAACACTGAAGCTTTCTTT
TRBJ1-2,NA,NA,TRBV5-4,CASSLPRFRYTF,TGTGCCAGCAGCCTACCACGATTTCGCTACACCTTC
TRBJ2-7,NA,NA,TRBV15,CATSSQRGQRTYEQYF,TGTGCCACCAGCAGTCAAAGGGGCCAACGAACGTACGAGCAGTACTTC
TRBJ1-5,NA,NA,TRBV6-5,CASRAPNDQPQHF,TGTGCCAGCAGGGCTCCGAACGATCAGCCCCAGCATTTT
TRBJ2-2,NA,TRBD2,TRBV9,CASSAVAGGSTGELFF,TGTGCCAGCAGCGCAGTAGCGGGGGGCAGCACCGGGGAGCTGTTTTTT
TRBJ2-6,NA,NA,TRBV18,CASSPLGGQGANVLTF,TGTGCCAGCTCACCGTTGGGGGGGCAAGGGGCCAACGTCCTGACTTTC
TRBJ2-1,NA,NA,TRBV6-2/TRBV6-3,CASSPDGGHNYNEQFF,TGTGCCAGCAGTCCCGACGGGGGGCACAACTACAATGAGCAGTTCTTC